What follows are 8 T cell receptor beta chains derived from one specimen sequenced in a study of graft-versus-host responses after intestinal transplantation. This table comes from immunoSEQ multiplex PCR, and its TCRdb copy is limited to in-frame clones, with some not included. Seen here are tens of thousands of clones, roughly 90% observed once, and the top ten hold about a sixth. Grafts had their tissue processed, releasing intraepithelial and lamina propria lymphocytes. Sample: ileum tissue, taken 204 days after intestinal transplant. These receptors came from a human patient who received an intestinal transplant, so some T cells may come from the graft donor.

The chain links TRBV6-1 to TRBJ2-7; tentative D call: TRBD1 (6 bases). V was pared by 8 bases and J by 5 bases, with 16 bases between. The CDR3 spans 13 residues. Germline CDR1 and CDR2: MNHNS and SASEGT. In DNA form, the CDR3 reads TGTGCCAGCCGAACCACAGGGAACCACGAGCAGTACTTC. Encoded protein: CASRTTGNHEQYF.

This rearrangement joins TRBV7-9 to TRBJ1-1, with a possible D match to TRBD1 (6 bases). V was cut by 5 bases and J by 1 base, with 17 bases left in between. Germline CDR1 reads SEHNR; CDR2 reads FQNEAQ (reference sequence). The CDR3 is 16 amino acids. In DNA, the CDR3 is TGTGCCAGCAGCCCCGCCGGGGGGCGCGGGAACACTGAAGCTTTCTTT. It yields the protein CASSPAGGRGNTEAFF.

The chain uses TRBV6-1 and TRBJ2-1; TRBD2 matches at 8 bases. The CDR3 spans 15 residues. Looked up from germline, CDR1 is MNHNS and CDR2 is SASEGT. Trimming removed 2 bases from V and 8 bases from J; junction bases left unmatched: 8. The CDR3 spells CASSESGGRWYEQFF. Written as DNA, the CDR3 is TGTGCCAGCAGTGAAAGCGGGGGCCGGTGGTATGAGCAGTTCTTC.

The chain joins TRBV5-1 to TRBJ2-2; D ambiguous. CDR1 and CDR2 (germline): SGHRS, YFSETQ. The ends were cut back, 1 base at V and 0 bases at J, with 4 bases in the middle. The CDR3 has 14 amino acids. The CDR3 DNA sequence: TGCGCCAGCAGCTTGCAGACGAACACCGGGGAGCTGTTTTTT. This encodes CASSLQTNTGELFF. Filled out from reference TRBV5-1 and TRBJ2-2, the complete variable domain reads KAGVTQTPRYLIKTRGQQVTLSCSPISGHRSVSWYQQTPGQGLQFLFEYFSETQRNKGNFPGRFSGRQFSNSRSEMNVSTLELGDSALYLCASSLQTNTGELFFGEGSRLTVL.

This clone was observed a few times. The V and J genes are TRBV29-1 and TRBJ1-1; TRBD1 matches 11 bases. The J segment lost 5 bases and the V segment lost 3 bases, leaving 2 bases of the junction unmatched. The CDR3 is 13 residues long. The germline V gene has CDR1 SQVTM and CDR2 ANQGSEA. The CDR3 nucleotides read TGCAGCGTTGAGGGGACAGGGGGGACTGAAGCTTTCTTT. Translated: CSVEGTGGTEAFF. Full variable domain (rest looked up from reference TRBV29-1 and TRBJ1-1): SAVISQKPSRDICQRGTSLTIQCQVDSQVTMMFWYRQQPGQSLTLIATANQGSEATYESGFVIDKFPISRPNLTFSTLTVSNMSPEDSSIYLCSVEGTGGTEAFFGQGTRLTVV.

In its sample, this clone was seen once. The chain recombines TRBV6-1 with TRBJ2-7; D remains ambiguous. The CDR3 has 13 residues. The germline V gene encodes CDR1 MNHNS and CDR2 SASEGT. The V gene lost 2 bases and the J gene lost 9 bases, with 14 bases spanning the gap. The DNA of the CDR3 is TGTGCCAGCAGTGAAAATGACTCCACGGTGCAGTACTTC. It is translated as CASSENDSTVQYF.

This chain links TRBV4-1 with TRBJ1-1, with D maybe TRBD1 (6 bases). The CDR3 totals 15 residues. Germline loops: CDR1 MGHRA, CDR2 YSYEKL. Trimming took 7 bases from V and 0 from J, leaving 15 bases between them. The CDR3 DNA reads TGCGCCAGCAACTTAAATCAGGGGATGAACACTGAAGCTTTCTTT. This translates into CASNLNQGMNTEAFF.

The chain joins TRBV7-9 to TRBJ2-1, with 9 bases lining up with TRBD2. V dropped 5 bases and J dropped 8; count of bases not matched to a gene: 7. The CDR3 extends over 14 amino acids. Germline CDR1 and CDR2: SEHNR and FQNEAQ (reference sequence). Here the CDR3 DNA reads TGTGCCAGCAGCCCAGGGACTAGCTGGTATGAGCAGTTCTTC. Translation: CASSPGTSWYEQFF.